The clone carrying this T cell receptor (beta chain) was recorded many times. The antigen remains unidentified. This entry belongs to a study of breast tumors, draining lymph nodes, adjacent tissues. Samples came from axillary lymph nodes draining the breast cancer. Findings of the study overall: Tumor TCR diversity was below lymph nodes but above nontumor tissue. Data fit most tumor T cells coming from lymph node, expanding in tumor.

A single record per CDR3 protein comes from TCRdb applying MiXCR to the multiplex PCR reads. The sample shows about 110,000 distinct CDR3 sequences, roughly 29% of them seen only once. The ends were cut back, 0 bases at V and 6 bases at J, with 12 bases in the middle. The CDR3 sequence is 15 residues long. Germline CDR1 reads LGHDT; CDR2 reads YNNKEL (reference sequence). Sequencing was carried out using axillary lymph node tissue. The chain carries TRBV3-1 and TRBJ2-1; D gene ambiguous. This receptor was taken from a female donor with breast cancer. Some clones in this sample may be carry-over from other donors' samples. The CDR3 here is CASSQDLRSGNEQFF. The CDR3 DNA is TGTGCCAGCAGCCAAGATTTGCGTTCGGGCAATGAGCAGTTCTTC.